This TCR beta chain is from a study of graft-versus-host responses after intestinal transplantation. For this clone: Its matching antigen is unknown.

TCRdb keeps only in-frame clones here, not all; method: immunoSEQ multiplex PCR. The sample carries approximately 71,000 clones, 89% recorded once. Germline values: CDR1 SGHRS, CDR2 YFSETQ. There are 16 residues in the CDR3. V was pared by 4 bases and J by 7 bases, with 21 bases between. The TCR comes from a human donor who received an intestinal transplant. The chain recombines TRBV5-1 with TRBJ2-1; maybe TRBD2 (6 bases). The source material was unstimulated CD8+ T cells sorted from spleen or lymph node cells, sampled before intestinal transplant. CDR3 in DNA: TGCGCCAGCAGCGAGAGCGGGCAGTTATATTGGAATGAGCAGTTCTTC. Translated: CASSESGQLYWNEQFF.